A single sample gave rise to the 22 T cell receptor beta chains below, sequenced in a study of blood T cell repertoires in COVID-19. The assay was immunoSEQ multiplex PCR, and TCRdb's table has in-frame clones only and misses some. The table has fewer than 60,000 clones, roughly 83% seen once. Material for sequencing was peripheral blood. The origin of the receptors is a woman aged 80 or over with acute or convalescent COVID-19.

The gene calls are TRBV5-4 and TRBJ1-2, with a tentative D call TRBD1 (6 bases). Germline CDR1 reads SGHNT; CDR2 reads YYREEE (reference sequence). The V end lost 0 bases, the J end lost 2 bases, and 8 bases lay between the germline ends. The CDR3 has 14 amino acids. The CDR3 DNA sequence: TGTGCCAGCAGCTTGGTAGGGGGAAACTATGGCTACACCTTC. Amino acid sequence: CASSLVGGNYGYTF.

This clone was recorded once. This chain joins TRBV11-2 and TRBJ2-7; D is unclear. Germline CDR1 reads SGHAT; CDR2 reads FQNNGV. CDR3 length: 14 residues. V lost 0 bases to trimming and J lost 3 bases, with 9 bases between them. CDR3 bases: TGTGCCAGCAGCTTAGATCTAGGCGTCTACGAGCAGTACTTC. Translated: CASSLDLGVYEQYF.

This chain uses TRBV19 with TRBJ1-5, with D possibly matching TRBD1 (5 bases). Germline values: CDR1 LNHDA, CDR2 SQIVND (reference sequence). The CDR3 loop spans 12 amino acids. V dropped 5 bases and J dropped 11 bases, with 13 bases sitting between them. The CDR3 DNA follows: TGTGCCAGTAGTCTGCCCGGGGGGTCCCAGCATTTT. Its translation: CASSLPGGSQHF.

This chain joins TRBV24-1 and TRBJ2-1, with a tentative D call TRBD2 (5 bases). The CDR3 runs to 14 residues. Germline CDR1 and CDR2: KGHDR and SFDVKD. Trimming cost V 3 bases and J 6 bases, with 11 bases left between them. The CDR3 protein is CATSDPGRGNEQFF. CDR3 nucleotides: TGTGCCACCAGTGATCCGGGAAGAGGCAATGAGCAGTTCTTC.

The chain links TRBV10-3 to TRBJ1-1, with 12 bases matching TRBD1. With 6 bases clipped from V and 6 bases from J, the junction kept 5 bases outside the gene matches. This CDR3 spans 14 amino acids. In germline, CDR1 is ENHRY, CDR2 SYGVKD. The CDR3 loop reads CAIRGQGANPEAFF. Written as DNA, the CDR3 is TGTGCCATCAGGGGACAGGGGGCAAATCCTGAAGCTTTCTTT.

Here the CDR3 reads CASSLGSSYEQYV. The CDR3 coding sequence is TGTGCCAGCAGTTTAGGGAGCTCCTACGAGCAGTACGTC. The J gene is TRBJ2-7, the V gene TRBV6-6; the D gene is possibly TRBD2 (5 bases). CDR3 length: 13 residues. Looked up from germline, CDR1 is MNHNY and CDR2 is SVGAGI (reference sequence). V was shortened by 4 bases and J by 0 bases, with 7 bases between the two germline ends.

The chain uses TRBV7-9 and TRBJ2-5, with D unclear. Trimming removed 1 base from V and 4 bases from J, with 13 bases in between. Germline V gives CDR1 SEHNR, CDR2 FQNEAQ (reference sequence). This CDR3 has 15 residues. CDR3 in amino acids: CASSLGSSMAETQYF. The CDR3 DNA is TGTGCCAGCAGCTTAGGGTCTAGTATGGCAGAGACCCAGTACTTC.

J is TRBJ2-4 and V is TRBV3-1 (or the pseudogene TRBV3-2); tentative D call: TRBD1 (6 bases). The CDR3 contains 17 residues. Per the germline V gene, CDR1 is LGHDT and CDR2 is YNNKEL (reference sequence). Trimming took off 5 bases at V and 8 bases at J, with 25 bases between the two ends. The CDR3 DNA reads TGTGCCAGCAGCACGATTTCGACAGGCCGAGGAGTGGACATTCAGTACTTC. Its protein is CASSTISTGRGVDIQYF.

The rearrangement joins TRBV21-1 to TRBJ2-7; the DNA was not used to check the table's D call, TRBD2. TRBV21-1 is labeled a pseudogene. The CDR3 spans 13 residues. The CDR3 region is CADPRNCTYEQYV. Here the CDR3 DNA reads TGTGCTGACCCGCGGAACTGTACCTACGAGCAGTACGTC.

The chain links TRBV30 to TRBJ1-2; D gene ambiguous. Looked up from germline, CDR1 is GTSNPN and CDR2 is SVGIG (reference sequence). This CDR3 region has 14 residues. The CDR3 loop reads CATFNGRTPYGYTF. The CDR3 bases are TGTGCAACGTTTAACGGACGGACTCCCTATGGCTACACCTTC.

This chain joins TRBV7-2 and TRBJ2-3; 12 bases map to TRBD2. V shed 4 bases, J shed 4 bases, and the junction held 3 bases outside the gene matches. The length of the CDR3 is 15 residues. Germline loops: CDR1 SGHTA, CDR2 FQGNSA. The DNA of the CDR3 is TGTGCCAGCAGCTCCCTAGCGGGGGGGCCAGATACGCAGTATTTT. It yields the protein CASSSLAGGPDTQYF.

The J gene is TRBJ1-5, the V gene TRBV6-5; 8 bases match TRBD1. Germline loops: CDR1 MNHEY, CDR2 SVGAGI. The CDR3 loop spans 13 amino acids. V was pared by 6 bases and J by 6 bases, with 4 bases of the junction left unmatched. CDR3 sequence reads: CASRRTGPQPQHF. Written as DNA, the CDR3 is TGTGCCAGCAGAAGGACAGGGCCTCAGCCCCAGCATTTT.

The chain couples TRBV7-3 to TRBJ2-5, with no clear D. Between the trimmed V and J ends, which lost 3 bases and 5 bases, there was a span of 10 bases. This CDR3 region has 13 residues. In germline, CDR1 is SGHTA, CDR2 FQGTGA. For the CDR3, the DNA is TGTGCCAGCAGCTTCGGAGAGGAGGAGACCCAGTACTTC. Translating it yields CASSFGEEETQYF.

The gene calls are TRBV5-5 and TRBJ2-2; 11 bases are a match to TRBD2. The V and J ends lost 4 bases and 3 bases, in that order; junction bases with no gene match: 8. Germline V gene data show CDR1 as SGHKS and CDR2 as YYEKEE (reference sequence). The CDR3 length is 17 residues. The CDR3 is CASSLSPSGRHTGELFF. The DNA of the CDR3 is TGTGCCAGCAGCCTATCCCCTAGCGGGAGGCACACCGGGGAGCTGTTTTTT.

This chain connects TRBV11-3 to TRBJ2-3; TRBD2 is a possible D gene (6 bases). The CDR3 consists of 16 residues. V was shortened by 3 bases and J by 6 bases, with 19 bases between the two germline ends. Germline V gene sequence: CDR1 SGHNT, CDR2 YENEEA. CDR3 DNA: TGTGCCAGCAGCTTCAGAGCCGGGACTGGGCTGGATACGCAGTATTTT. Its translation is CASSFRAGTGLDTQYF.

In nucleotides, the CDR3 is TGTGCCAGCAGCGTAGGCGGGGGGGCCTTGGATGAGCAGTTCTTC. It yields the protein CASSVGGGALDEQFF. J is TRBJ2-1 and V is TRBV9; the match to TRBD2 covers 9 bases. The germline gives CDR1 SGDLS, CDR2 YYNGEE. This CDR3 region has 15 residues. The ends lost 0 bases at V and 8 bases at J; junction bases unmatched: 6.

The genes are TRBV4-1 and TRBJ2-1; 12 bases are shared with TRBD2. J was trimmed by 12 bases and V by 1 base; bases with no gene match: 7. This CDR3 contains 15 residues. The germline V gene has CDR1 MGHRA and CDR2 YSYEKL. The CDR3 loop reads CASSQGRLAGVRQFF. The CDR3 region has the DNA TGCGCCAGCAGCCAAGGACGACTAGCGGGAGTACGGCAGTTCTTC.

This clone turned up a few times. V and J are TRBV7-3 and TRBJ1-1; D perhaps matches TRBD1 (5 bases). V gave up 0 bases and J gave up 1 base, with 9 bases separating them. Germline CDR1 is SGHTA and CDR2 is FQGTGA. This CDR3 comprises 15 residues. CDR3 amino acids: CASSLTRAKNTEAFF. CDR3 bases: TGTGCCAGCAGCTTAACCAGGGCAAAGAACACTGAAGCTTTCTTT.

This clone has a single count. V gene TRBV6-4 combines with J gene TRBJ2-3; D perhaps matches TRBD2 (5 bases). The V gene's germline CDR1 is MRHNA and CDR2 SNTAGT. The CDR3 runs to 14 residues. Between the trimmed V and J ends, which lost 4 bases and 8 bases, there was a span of 16 bases. The CDR3, as DNA: TGTGCCAGCAGTGCGAATAGCGCCATAGGTACGCAGTATTTT. Amino acids: CASSANSAIGTQYF.

The rearrangement uses TRBV15 and TRBJ2-1; the match to TRBD1 covers 8 bases. With V trimmed by 0 bases and J by 7 bases, 11 bases remained unmatched. The CDR3 consists of 17 residues. Germline CDR1 LNHNV, CDR2 YYDKDF (reference sequence). CDR3 amino acids: CATSRDARQGPWNEQFF. For the CDR3, the DNA is TGTGCCACCAGCAGAGATGCTAGACAGGGGCCGTGGAATGAGCAGTTCTTC.

J is TRBJ2-3 and V is TRBV11-2, with no clear D. Germline CDR1 SGHAT, CDR2 FQNNGV. The V end lost 0 bases, the J end lost 0 bases, and 10 bases lay between the germline ends. There are 16 residues in the CDR3. CDR3 DNA sequence: TGTGCCAGCAGCTTAGAAGTGGCAGTGAGCACAGATACGCAGTATTTT. The encoded protein is CASSLEVAVSTDTQYF.

The V and J genes are TRBV5-1 and TRBJ2-1, with TRBD2 matching 11 bases. Germline V gene data show CDR1 as SGHRS and CDR2 as YFSETQ. With V trimmed by 4 bases and J by 7 bases, 4 bases remained unmatched. The CDR3 loop spans 14 amino acids. The CDR3 DNA reads TGCGCCAGCAGCCTAGCGGGAGGAGGGAATGAGCAGTTCTTC. The encoded protein is CASSLAGGGNEQFF.